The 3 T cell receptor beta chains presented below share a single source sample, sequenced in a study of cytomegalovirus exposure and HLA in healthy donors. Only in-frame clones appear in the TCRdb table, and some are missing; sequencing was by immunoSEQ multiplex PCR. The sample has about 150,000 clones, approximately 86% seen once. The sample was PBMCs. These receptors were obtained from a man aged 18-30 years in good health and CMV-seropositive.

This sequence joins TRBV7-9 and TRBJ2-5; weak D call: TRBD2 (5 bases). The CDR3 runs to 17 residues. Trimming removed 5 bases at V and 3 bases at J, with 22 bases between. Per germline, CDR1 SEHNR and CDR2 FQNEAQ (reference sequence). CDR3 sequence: CASSPPRASRGKETQYF. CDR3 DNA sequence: TGTGCCAGCAGCCCGCCGAGGGCTAGCCGGGGTAAAGAGACCCAGTACTTC. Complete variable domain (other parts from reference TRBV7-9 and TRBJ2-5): DTGVSQNPRHKITKRGQNVTFRCDPISEHNRLYWYRQTLGQGPEFLTYFQNEAQLEKSRLLSDRFSAERPKGSFSTLEIQRTEQGDSAMYLCASSPPRASRGKETQYFGPGTRLLVL.

CDR3 DNA sequence: TGTGCCAGCAGCCCAGGGACAGGATATGGAGGAAACTATGGCTACACCTTC. Protein sequence: CASSPGTGYGGNYGYTF. V and J are TRBV7-2 and TRBJ1-2, with 8 nucleotides matching TRBD1. Trimming at V came to 5 bases and at J to 2 bases, leaving 13 bases not matched to a gene. This CDR3 comprises 17 residues. The germline V gene encodes CDR1 SGHTA and CDR2 FQGNSA.

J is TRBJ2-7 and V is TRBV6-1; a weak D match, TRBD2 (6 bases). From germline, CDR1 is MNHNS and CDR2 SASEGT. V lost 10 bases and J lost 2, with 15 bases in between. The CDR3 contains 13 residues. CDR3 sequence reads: CATGTGGTYEQYF. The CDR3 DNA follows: TGTGCCACCGGGACCGGGGGTACCTACGAGCAGTACTTC.